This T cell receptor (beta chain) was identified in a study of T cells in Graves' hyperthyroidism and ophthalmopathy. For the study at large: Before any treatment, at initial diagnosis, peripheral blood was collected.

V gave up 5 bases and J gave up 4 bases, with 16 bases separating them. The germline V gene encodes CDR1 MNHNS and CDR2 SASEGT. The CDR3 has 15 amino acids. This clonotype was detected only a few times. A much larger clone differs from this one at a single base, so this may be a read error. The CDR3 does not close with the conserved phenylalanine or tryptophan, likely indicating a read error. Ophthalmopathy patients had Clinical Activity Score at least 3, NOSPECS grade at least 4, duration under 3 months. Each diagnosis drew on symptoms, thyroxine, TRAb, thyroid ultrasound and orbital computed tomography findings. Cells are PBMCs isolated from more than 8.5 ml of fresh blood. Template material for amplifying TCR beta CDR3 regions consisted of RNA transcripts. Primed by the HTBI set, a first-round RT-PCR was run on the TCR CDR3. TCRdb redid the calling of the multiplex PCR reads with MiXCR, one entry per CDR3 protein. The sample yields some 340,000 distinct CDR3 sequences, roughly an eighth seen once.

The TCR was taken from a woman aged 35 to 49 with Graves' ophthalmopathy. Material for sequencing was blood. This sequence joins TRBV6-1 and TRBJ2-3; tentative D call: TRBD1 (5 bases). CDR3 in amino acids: CASSRQGGVADTQYL. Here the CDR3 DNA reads TGTGCCAGCAGTCGTCAGGGCGGAGTGGCAGATACGCAGTATCTT.